Sequencing of this T cell receptor (beta chain) was carried out in a study of shared clonotypes between healthy human individuals. Sequencing used immunoSEQ multiplex PCR; TCRdb keeps in-frame clones, though not all of them. The table has about 680,000 clones, about 90% seen once. Naive CD8 cells comprised CD45RO-negative, CCR7-positively selected cells, excluding terminally differentiated effector memory CD45RA+ cells. The CDR3 is made up of 12 amino acids. V was clipped by 5 bases and J by 4 bases; unmatched bases: 4. Germline CDR1 SQVTM, CDR2 ANQGSEA. Sequencing used naive CD8+ T cells sorted from blood. The TCR was taken from a young man in good health. V gene TRBV29-1 combines with J gene TRBJ1-2, with 7 bases identical to TRBD1. Written as DNA, the CDR3 is TGCAGCGTTCCGAGGACAGGCTATGGCTACACCTTC. Amino acids: CSVPRTGYGYTF.